The sequence of this TCR beta chain was determined in a study of T-cell reconstitution after alpha-beta-depleted transplantation in children. This clonotype was detected a few times. Its antigen remains unknown. Germline CDR1 reads SGHRS; CDR2 reads YFSETQ. Trimming left V 0 bases short and J 4 bases short, with 6 bases between. This CDR3 is 13 amino acids long. The study, taken as a whole, reports: It was newly produced T cells that mostly accounted for T-cell counts and diversity one year after transplant. About two months after transplant, alpha-beta T cells reportedly came from several hundred expanded graft clones. Several patients had high TCRbeta diversity at day 60; it came from surviving recipient T cells and thymic progenitors.

For TCRbeta, the library was prepared with unique molecular identifiers. MiXCR, applied by TCRdb to the PCR reads, yields one record per CDR3 protein. The table includes around 450,000 distinct CDR3 sequences, roughly 43% detected once. Here the sequenced sample was PBMCs, taken before TCRalphabeta/CD19-depleted stem cell transplant. The receptor's source is a girl aged 2-10 years with aplastic anemia, due to receive a stem cell transplant. The chain uses TRBV5-1 and TRBJ2-3; D may be TRBD2 (5 bases). CDR3 DNA sequence: TGCGCCAGCAGCTTGGTGGACTCAGATACGCAGTATTTT. Translating gives CASSLVDSDTQYF.